The source of this T cell receptor beta chain is a study of neurological immune-mediated disorders. Overall study results and limits: Expanded clones shared no CDR3 amino acid sequences across subjects, suggesting private repertoires in all groups.

Every sequencing run generated over 170 million TCR-beta sequences from 15-18 subjects. TCRdb independently ran MiXCR on the 5' RACE reads; one entry per CDR3 protein. The sample lists approximately 53,000 distinct CDR3 sequences; approximately 9.1% were seen once. The time point is: longitudinal time-point 1 (baseline). Individuals who volunteered at a blood bank located in Maryland, USA, made up the group of healthy controls. CDR3 length: 19 amino acids. V lost 6 bases to trimming and J lost 6 bases; unmatched junction nucleotides: 19. This clonotype has at least ten counts. As yet, its antigen is unknown.

The chain employs TRBV12-3 or TRBV12-4 and TRBJ2-1; the match to TRBD2 covers 11 bases. What was sequenced was PBMCs. This receptor was obtained from a woman in her 40s in good health. The chain's CDR3 is CASRATSGRWGLASNEQFF. The CDR3 nucleotides are TGTGCCAGCAGGGCCACTAGCGGGAGATGGGGCCTGGCATCCAATGAGCAGTTCTTC.